One and the same sample provided the 22 T cell receptor beta chains below, sequenced in a study of T-cell reconstitution after alpha-beta-depleted transplantation in children. For TCRbeta, the library was prepared with unique molecular identifiers. MiXCR was run by TCRdb on the PCR reads, yielding one entry per CDR3 protein. The sample consists of about 510,000 distinct CDR3 sequences, about an eighth of them appearing once. Source: PBMCs, mostly from graft donor cells, taken 180 days after TCRalphabeta/CD19-depleted stem cell transplant. These receptors all stem from a female patient between 2 and 15 years old who had a stem cell transplant for aplastic anemia, so the T cells may come from the graft donor.

The chain has TRBV28 and TRBJ2-3; TRBD2 matches at 8 bases. The germline V gene encodes CDR1 MDHEN and CDR2 SYDVKM. The CDR3 runs 20 residues. J was trimmed by 4 bases and V by 5 bases; bases with no gene match: 23. This chain's CDR3 is CASSLTTYIGGRFPPDTQYF. The CDR3 nucleotides are TGTGCCAGCAGTCTCACCACCTATATAGGCGGGAGGTTCCCCCCAGATACGCAGTATTTT.

This rearrangement joins TRBV28 to TRBJ2-3; D is undetermined. V was cut by 4 bases and J by 2 bases, with 7 bases left in between. The CDR3 covers 13 residues. Germline V gives CDR1 MDHEN, CDR2 SYDVKM. CDR3 DNA sequence: TGTGCCAGCAGTTCCCGGCTCACAGATACGCAGTATTTT. Translation gives CASSSRLTDTQYF.

As regards this clonotype: Germline and junction disagree at one end, which may indicate a read error. The rearrangement joins TRBV6-5 to TRBJ2-7; TRBD1 agrees at 7 bases. Germline-derived CDR1 and CDR2 are MNHEY and SVGAGI. The CDR3 contains 18 residues. This CDR3 is CASTYSSKRDNQGDEQYF. In DNA, the CDR3 is TGTGCCAGCACTTACTCGAGTAAGAGGGACAACCAGGGGGATGAGCAGTACTTC.

In this sample, this clonotype turned up a few times. The CDR3, as DNA: TGTGCCAGCAGTTCGGGAGGGCCGACGAATGAGCAGTTCTTC. Translated, it gives CASSSGGPTNEQFF. V usage is TRBV2 and J usage is TRBJ2-1, with 8 bases matching TRBD2. V dropped 5 bases and J dropped 7; count of bases not matched to a gene: 7. There are 14 residues in the CDR3. Germline lookup yields CDR1 SNHLY and CDR2 FYNNEI.

This clonotype was seen ten or more times. CDR3 bases: TGCGCCAGCAGCGGCACGGGGCCAGATACGCAGTATTTT. This gives the protein CASSGTGPDTQYF. J is TRBJ2-3 and V is TRBV5-1; the D call may be TRBD1 or TRBD2 (5 bases each). V gave up 4 bases and J gave up 4 bases, with 10 bases separating them. Germline V lookup: CDR1 SGHRS, CDR2 YFSETQ. The CDR3 covers 13 residues.

The V and J genes are TRBV20-1 and TRBJ2-3; 9 nucleotides line up with TRBD1. CDR1 is DFQATT, CDR2 SNEGSKA, per germline (reference sequence). With V trimmed by 3 bases and J by 3 bases, 4 bases remained unmatched. The CDR3 has 14 residues. The CDR3 nucleotides are TGCAGTGCTAGGCCGGGACAGGGTACAGATACGCAGTATTTT. Translating gives CSARPGQGTDTQYF.

This clonotype has more than one count but fewer than ten. The chain combines TRBV28 with TRBJ1-6, with D unresolved. Trimming shortened V by 1 base and J by 0 bases, and 10 bases separated the two germline ends. Per the germline V gene, CDR1 is MDHEN and CDR2 is SYDVKM. This CDR3 is built from 17 residues. Written as DNA, the CDR3 is TGTGCCAGCAGTTTATACTTGGCGAGCTCCTATAATTCACCCCTCCACTTT. Its translation is CASSLYLASSYNSPLHF.

On this clonotype itself: Mismatch with germline at one junction end may stem from a read error. The V call is TRBV28, the J call TRBJ1-1; 11 bases match TRBD1. This CDR3 is built from 22 residues. CDR1 is MDHEN, CDR2 SYDVKM, per germline. The CDR3 loop is CASNLSRDRGFSGQKLNTEAFF. The CDR3, as DNA: TGTGCCAGCAATTTAAGCCGGGACAGGGGGTTTAGTGGTCAAAAACTGAACACTGAAGCTTTCTTT.

The V call is TRBV29-1, the J call TRBJ1-2; 7 bases are a match to TRBD1. V shed 0 bases, J shed 4 bases, and the junction held 5 bases outside the gene matches. This CDR3 spans 14 amino acids. Germline values: CDR1 SQVTM, CDR2 ANQGSEA. CDR3 region: CSVEDEGQRYGYTF. CDR3 DNA sequence: TGCAGCGTTGAAGATGAGGGACAGCGCTATGGCTACACCTTC.

This clonotype was found a few times. The chain employs TRBV7-9 and TRBJ1-3, with D unclear. Germline CDR1 reads SEHNR; CDR2 reads FQNEAQ (reference sequence). Trimming left V 5 bases short and J 4 bases short, with 9 bases between. CDR3 size: 13 residues. CDR3 sequence reads: CASSPQSGNTIYF. CDR3 bases: TGTGCCAGCAGCCCCCAATCAGGAAACACCATATATTTT.

This clonotype has ten or more counts. V gene TRBV29-1 combines with J gene TRBJ1-1, with D perhaps TRBD1 (6 bases). From germline, CDR1 is SQVTM and CDR2 ANQGSEA. This CDR3 contains 13 residues. V was shortened by 5 bases and J by 6 bases, with 16 bases between the two germline ends. The CDR3 sequence: CSVSGVGFPEAFF. CDR3 nucleotide sequence: TGCAGCGTTTCAGGGGTCGGTTTCCCTGAAGCTTTCTTT.

In this sample, this clonotype turned up a few times. V gene TRBV4-3 combines with J gene TRBJ1-6; no clear D. V was cut by 0 bases and J by 11 bases, with 11 bases left in between. The CDR3 is made up of 14 amino acids. Germline V gives CDR1 LGHNA, CDR2 YSLEER. CDR3 loop: CASSQENPGTPLHF. The DNA of the CDR3 is TGCGCCAGCAGCCAAGAAAATCCGGGGACACCCCTCCACTTT.

V is TRBV27 and J is TRBJ2-7, with D perhaps assigned TRBD1 or TRBD2 (5 bases each). V lost 5 bases and J lost 3, with 11 bases in between. This CDR3 contains 13 residues. The germline gives CDR1 MNHEY, CDR2 SMNVEV (reference sequence). The CDR3 coding sequence is TGTGCCAGCAGTCCGGGACGGATCTACGAGCAGTACTTC. Amino acid sequence: CASSPGRIYEQYF.

This clonotype was seen only a few times. The chain joins TRBV6-2 or TRBV6-3 to TRBJ1-2, with 9 nucleotides matching TRBD1. CDR1 and CDR2 from the germline V gene are MNHEY and SVGEGT. The CDR3 is made up of 16 amino acids. V shed 4 bases, J shed 8 bases, and the junction held 14 bases outside the gene matches. The CDR3 nucleotides are TGTGCCAGCAGTTTAAGGGGACAGGGTGAAACTATCGGCTACACCTTC. Residues: CASSLRGQGETIGYTF.

This clonotype was detected only a few times. The V call is TRBV18, the J call TRBJ1-2, with no clear D. Germline CDR1 reads KGHSH; CDR2 reads LQKENI. The CDR3 length is 14 residues. The ends were cut back, 1 base at V and 4 bases at J, with 10 bases in the middle. The CDR3 region is CASSPLTEIYGYTF. In DNA form, the CDR3 reads TGTGCCAGCTCACCACTAACCGAGATCTATGGCTACACCTTC.

The chain combines TRBV20-1 with TRBJ2-3; 9 bases are a match to TRBD2. The V gene end was trimmed by 5 bases and the J gene end by 8 bases; junction bases not matched to a gene: 14. The germline CDR1 and CDR2 sequences are DFQATT and SNEGSKA (reference sequence). The CDR3 runs to 15 residues. The CDR3: CSAGGLAKTPGTQYF. The CDR3 DNA reads TGCAGTGCTGGAGGACTAGCGAAGACCCCGGGTACGCAGTATTTT.

The chain carries TRBV28 and TRBJ2-1, with a possible D match to TRBD2 (5 bases). V lost 7 bases and J 2 bases, leaving 18 bases between the germline ends. CDR1 is MDHEN and CDR2 is SYDVKM in the germline V gene. The CDR3 has 16 amino acids. Here the CDR3 reads CASNPFLSGPYNEQFF. Written as DNA, the CDR3 is TGTGCCAGCAATCCTTTCCTAAGCGGCCCCTACAATGAGCAGTTCTTC.

This clonotype was seen only a few times. The chain links TRBV12-3 or TRBV12-4 to TRBJ1-5; D possibly corresponds to TRBD1 (6 bases). CDR3 length equals 15 residues. Trimming took off 7 bases at V and 6 bases at J, with 19 bases between the two ends. Here the CDR3 DNA reads TGTGCCAGCACCTCCCAACAGGGTATGAGTCAGCCCCAGCATTTT. It translates to CASTSQQGMSQPQHF.

Many counts were recorded for this clonotype. The V and J genes are TRBV28 and TRBJ2-1; a weak D match, TRBD1 (6 bases). The germline CDR1 and CDR2 sequences are MDHEN and SYDVKM. V lost 4 bases and J 1 base, leaving 17 bases between the germline ends. The CDR3 is 17 residues long. The CDR3 bases are TGTGCCAGCAGTTACCCTTTGACAGGCCTATCCTACAATGAGCAGTTCTTC. Translated, it gives CASSYPLTGLSYNEQFF. The full variable domain, its missing parts supplied by reference TRBV28 and TRBJ2-1, is DVKVTQSSRYLVKRTGEKVFLECVQDMDHENMFWYRQDPGLGLRLIYFSYDVKMKEKGDIPEGYSVSREKKERFSLILESASTNQTSMYLCASSYPLTGLSYNEQFFGPGTRLTVL.

The genes are TRBV25-1 and TRBJ1-3, with D possibly matching TRBD1 (6 bases). The CDR3 length is 14 residues. CDR1 and CDR2 (germline): MGHDK, SYGVNS. The V end was cut by 2 bases, the J end by 4 bases, with 9 bases between. The CDR3 is CASSEQGLGNTIYF. The CDR3 coding sequence is TGTGCCAGCAGTGAACAGGGGCTGGGAAACACCATATATTTT. The full variable domain, rest sourced from reference TRBV25-1 and TRBJ1-3, is EADIYQTPRYLVIGTGKKITLECSQTMGHDKMYWYQQDPGMELHLIHYSYGVNSTEKGDLSSESTVSRIRTEHFPLTLESARPSHTSQYLCASSEQGLGNTIYFGEGSWLTVV.

The V call is TRBV12-3 or TRBV12-4, the J call TRBJ2-5, with D maybe TRBD1 (6 bases). Trimming took off 4 bases at V and 5 bases at J, with 14 bases between the two ends. This CDR3 is 14 amino acids long. CDR3 nucleotides: TGTGCCAGCAGTTCGGCAGGGGTTGGGGAGACCCAGTACTTC. This translates into CASSSAGVGETQYF.

This clonotype was seen only a few times. The J gene is TRBJ1-1, the V gene TRBV10-1, with D possibly being TRBD1 (5 bases). The CDR3 consists of 13 residues. From germline, CDR1 is WNHNN and CDR2 SYGVQD (reference sequence). The ends were cut back, 6 bases at V and 5 bases at J, with 13 bases in the middle. In nucleotides, the CDR3 is TGCGCCAGCAGCGGCCCCAGGGCAACTGAAGCTTTCTTT. Translated: CASSGPRATEAFF.